Presented here are 17 T cell receptor beta chains from one specimen sequenced in a study of lymphopenia after photon versus proton radiotherapy (dated by TCRdb to the late 2010s). Receptor amplification or capture employed the immunoSEQ multiplex PCR assay. Sourced from immuneACCESS, this table was stored by TCRdb with only in-frame sequences that have V and J called. A share of the clones is absent; for the studies checked, an unresolved V gene accounts for under half, and the remainder has no known explanation. The sample table records approximately 17,000 clones; over 80% of these occur just once. About 6% of the sample comes from the top ten. The sample here was peripheral blood, taken from a patient treated with photon-based radiotherapy. The receptors come from a man in his fifties or sixties with pancreatic cancer.

Concerning this clone: One junction end disagrees with the germline gene, perhaps due to a read error. This chain links TRBV10-3 with TRBJ1-4, with D hard to call. CDR1 is ENHRY and CDR2 is SYGVKD in the germline V gene. The CDR3 has 15 residues. CDR3 residues: CAISDPGKAKEKLFF. The CDR3 nucleotides read TGTGCCATCAGCGATCCGGGGAAGGCTAAGGAAAAACTGTTTTTT.

V and J are TRBV30 and TRBJ1-1; 7 bases are a match to TRBD1. CDR3 size: 14 residues. V shed 2 bases and J 5 bases; nucleotides not matched to a gene: 8. The germline CDR1 and CDR2 sequences are GTSNPN and SVGIG (reference sequence). Here the CDR3 DNA reads TGTGCCTGGAGTTCAGGCAGGGGGTGGACTGAAGCTTTCTTT. Residues: CAWSSGRGWTEAFF.

This chain connects TRBV30 to TRBJ1-2; no firm D call. Germline V lookup: CDR1 GTSNPN, CDR2 SVGIG (reference sequence). Trimming removed 0 bases at V and 9 bases at J, with 14 bases between. The CDR3 sequence is 13 residues long. The CDR3 DNA reads as TGTGCCTGGAGTGTTTCTGGGGAGGGAAGCTACACCTTC. Translation gives CAWSVSGEGSYTF. Full variable domain (outside the CDR3, taken from reference TRBV30 and TRBJ1-2): SQTIHQWPATLVQPVGSPLSLECTVEGTSNPNLYWYRQAAGRGLQLLFYSVGIGQISSEVPQNLSASRPQDRQFILSSKKLLLSDSGFYLCAWSVSGEGSYTFGSGTRLTVV.

The chain employs TRBV27 and TRBJ2-2, with TRBD1 as a possible D gene (5 bases). The V gene's germline CDR1 is MNHEY and CDR2 SMNVEV (reference sequence). Trimming took off 0 bases at V and 5 bases at J, with 10 bases between the two ends. This CDR3 region has 15 residues. CDR3 DNA sequence: TGTGCCAGCAGTTTATCCCTGACAGTTACCGGGGAGCTGTTTTTT. Its translation: CASSLSLTVTGELFF.

The chain carries TRBV5-1 and TRBJ2-6; 7 positions agree with TRBD1. Trimming took 0 bases from V and 0 from J; bases not matched to a gene: 3. Germline CDR1 is SGHRS and CDR2 is YFSETQ. The CDR3 consists of 17 residues. CDR3 bases: TGCGCCAGCAGCTTGGTTTGGGACAGCTCTGGGGCCAACGTCCTGACTTTC. It specifies CASSLVWDSSGANVLTF.

The rearrangement uses TRBV9 and TRBJ1-6, with D maybe TRBD1 (6 bases). The CDR3 is made up of 13 amino acids. V dropped 3 bases and J dropped 8 bases, with 9 bases sitting between them. Germline V gives CDR1 SGDLS, CDR2 YYNGEE. The CDR3 loop is CASSGQGYSPLHF. The CDR3 coding sequence is TGTGCCAGCAGCGGTCAGGGGTATTCACCCCTCCACTTT.

V and J are TRBV5-4 and TRBJ2-1, with TRBD1 as a possible D gene (5 bases). This CDR3 is built from 16 residues. Trimming left V 2 bases short and J 0 bases short, with 12 bases between. Germline CDR1 and CDR2: SGHNT and YYREEE (reference sequence). As DNA, the CDR3 is TGTGCCAGCAGCTTAAAGGGGTCGAGCTCCTACAATGAGCAGTTCTTC. Translated: CASSLKGSSSYNEQFF.

The chain couples TRBV4-1 to TRBJ2-3; no reliable D call. Trimming pared 4 bases from V and 1 base from J, leaving 9 bases between. The CDR3 spans 14 residues. Germline V CDR1 and CDR2: MGHRA, YSYEKL. CDR3 DNA: TGCGCCAGCAGCCGGCTTGGGGGCACAGATACGCAGTATTTT. Translated, it gives CASSRLGGTDTQYF.

The rearrangement uses TRBV4-1 and TRBJ1-1, with D perhaps TRBD1 (6 bases). The V and J ends lost 7 bases and 1 base respectively, with 16 bases between them. CDR1 is MGHRA and CDR2 is YSYEKL in the germline V gene. The CDR3 runs 15 residues. The CDR3, as DNA: TGCGCCAGCAAAAAGGGGGATCGGGGGAACACTGAAGCTTTCTTT. It yields the protein CASKKGDRGNTEAFF.

This sequence joins TRBV7-2 and TRBJ2-5; the D gene is possibly TRBD1 (5 bases). The end of the DNA aligns better with TRBJ2-7, so the J call may be wrong. In germline, CDR1 is SGHTA, CDR2 FQGNSA. The CDR3 spans 16 residues. CDR3 nucleotides: TGTGCCAGCAGCTTAGGTGGGGCAGGGTTTACCTACGAGCAGTACTTC. It is translated as CASSLGGAGFTYEQYF.

The V and J genes are TRBV5-1 and TRBJ2-7; 8 nucleotides line up with TRBD1. Germline assignment: CDR1 SGHRS and CDR2 YFSETQ. V dropped 3 bases and J dropped 0; count of bases not matched to a gene: 5. CDR3 length: 15 amino acids. CDR3 sequence (DNA): TGCGCCAGCAGCTCCCGACAGGGGAGCTCCTACGAGCAGTACTTC. The encoded protein is CASSSRQGSSYEQYF.

This clone is a singleton in its sample. The chain carries TRBV28 and TRBJ1-2, with D perhaps matching TRBD1 (6 bases). There are 14 residues in the CDR3. Looked up from germline, CDR1 is MDHEN and CDR2 is SYDVKM. V gave up 2 bases and J gave up 2 bases, with 9 bases separating them. DNA of the CDR3: TGTGCCAGCAGTTTAGGGGGGCGGAACTATGGCTACACCTTC. It translates to CASSLGGRNYGYTF.

The chain links TRBV29-1 to TRBJ2-5; D is perhaps TRBD1 or TRBD2 (6 bases each). The germline CDR1 and CDR2 sequences are SQVTM and ANQGSEA. CDR3 size: 12 residues. The CDR3 spells CSTTRGWETQYF. The DNA of the CDR3 is TGCAGTACGACTAGGGGGTGGGAGACCCAGTACTTC.

The chain is built from TRBV19 and TRBJ1-5; TRBD1 is a possible D gene (5 bases). Germline V gives CDR1 LNHDA, CDR2 SQIVND (reference sequence). The V gene lost 3 bases and the J gene lost 0 bases, with 12 bases spanning the gap. The CDR3 is 16 residues long. The CDR3 sequence is CASSISGQNSNQPQHF. In DNA form, the CDR3 reads TGTGCCAGTAGTATCTCCGGACAAAATAGCAATCAGCCCCAGCATTTT. Full variable domain (outside the CDR3, taken from reference TRBV19 and TRBJ1-5): DGGITQSPKYLFRKEGQNVTLSCEQNLNHDAMYWYRQDPGQGLRLIYYSQIVNDFQKGDIAEGYSVSREKKESFPLTVTSAQKNPTAFYLCASSISGQNSNQPQHFGDGTRLSIL.

This chain connects TRBV19 to TRBJ2-7; 7 bases agree with TRBD1. The V and J ends lost 5 bases and 2 bases, in that order; junction bases with no gene match: 6. CDR3 length equals 14 residues. Germline loops: CDR1 LNHDA, CDR2 SQIVND (reference sequence). The CDR3 here is CASSPDRVPYEQYF. The CDR3 DNA reads as TGTGCCAGTAGTCCAGACAGGGTGCCCTACGAGCAGTACTTC.

This clone was recorded once. V is TRBV9 and J is TRBJ2-3; 7 bases align to TRBD2. This CDR3 contains 16 residues. Germline CDR1 reads SGDLS; CDR2 reads YYNGEE. V dropped 0 bases and J dropped 4; count of bases not matched to a gene: 8. The chain's CDR3 is CASSVVGEAGADTQYF. The CDR3 DNA reads as TGTGCCAGCAGCGTAGTAGGGGAGGCGGGAGCAGATACGCAGTATTTT.

V and J are TRBV6-6 and TRBJ2-7, with TRBD1 matching over 8 bases. The CDR3 consists of 13 residues. Losses at the gene ends were 9 bases for V and 0 bases for J; bases not matched to a gene: 4. The V gene's germline CDR1 is MNHNY and CDR2 SVGAGI (reference sequence). CDR3: CASRTGSSYEQYF. CDR3 bases: TGTGCCAGTAGGACAGGGAGCTCCTACGAGCAGTACTTC.